Listed below are T cell receptor beta chains from one sample, sequenced in a study of cytomegalovirus exposure and HLA in healthy donors. The method was immunoSEQ multiplex PCR; TCRdb's version includes in-frame clones alone and lacks a portion of them. The table for this sample gives about 46,000 clones. The sample was PBMCs. Receptors originate from a middle-aged woman in good health and CMV-seronegative. The CDR3 runs from the conserved cysteine through the conserved F or W. The D gene is left open where the match is weak. The listing skips clone size in some rows; elsewhere it reads once, few, many or a size class.

J: TRBJ2-3
D: -
V: TRBV9
size: -
CDR3: CASSGGIAADTQYF
DNA: TGTGCCAGCAGCGGGGGGATAGCGGCAGATACGCAGTATTTT

J: TRBJ2-2
D: TRBD2
V: TRBV7-9
size: -
CDR3: CASSPRSSSGVNTGELFF
DNA: TGTGCCAGCAGCCCCAGAAGTTCCAGCGGGGTGAACACCGGGGAGCTGTTTTTT

J: TRBJ2-5
D: TRBD2
V: TRBV9
size: -
CDR3: CASSVAASGRPHQETQYF
DNA: TGTGCCAGCAGCGTAGCCGCTAGCGGGAGGCCACACCAAGAGACCCAGTACTTC

J: TRBJ2-7
D: -
V: TRBV28
size: -
CDR3: CASSNRVEQYF
DNA: TGTGCCAGCAGTAACAGGGTCGAGCAGTACTTC

J: TRBJ2-7
D: TRBD1
V: TRBV7-3
size: -
CDR3: CASSLWSRDSERGPYEQYF
DNA: TGTGCCAGCAGCTTATGGTCTCGGGACAGTGAGAGAGGCCCCTACGAGCAGTACTTC

J: TRBJ2-3
D: -
V: TRBV6-1
size: -
CDR3: CASSERGGGWERVTDTQYF
DNA: TGTGCCAGCAGTGAGAGGGGGGGCGGATGGGAGCGGGTCACAGATACGCAGTATTTT

J: TRBJ1-2
D: -
V: TRBV18
size: -
CDR3: CASSPTNNYDYTF
DNA: TGTGCCAGCTCACCGACGAACAACTATGACTACACCTTC

J: TRBJ1-3
D: -
V: TRBV5-1
size: -
CDR3: CASKTGPSGNTIYF
DNA: TGCGCCAGCAAGACAGGACCCTCTGGAAACACCATATATTTT

J: TRBJ1-2
D: TRBD1
V: TRBV5-4
size: -
CDR3: CASSLGGTANYGYTF
DNA: TGTGCCAGCAGCTTGGGTGGGACAGCGAACTATGGCTACACCTTC

J: TRBJ2-1
D: TRBD2
V: TRBV7-6
size: -
CDR3: CASSSLAGGYNEQFF
DNA: TGTGCCAGCAGCTCCTTAGCGGGAGGATACAATGAGCAGTTCTTC

J: TRBJ2-5
D: TRBD2
V: TRBV10-3
size: -
CDR3: CAISDRAGYQETQYF
DNA: TGTGCCATCAGTGATCGAGCGGGGTACCAAGAGACCCAGTACTTC

J: TRBJ2-7
D: -
V: TRBV7-2
size: -
CDR3: CASSAPRTHRVYSYEQYF
DNA: TGTGCCAGCAGCGCCCCGAGAACCCACAGGGTTTACTCCTACGAGCAGTACTTC

J: TRBJ2-3
D: -
V: TRBV6-5
size: -
CDR3: CASSYSRAADTQYF
DNA: TGTGCCAGCAGTTACTCGAGAGCTGCAGATACGCAGTATTTT

J: TRBJ2-3
D: -
V: TRBV7-9
size: -
CDR3: CASSLLSMRADPQYF
DNA: TGTGCCAGCAGCTTACTTTCTATGCGGGCAGATCCGCAGTATTTT

J: TRBJ1-2
D: -
V: TRBV19
size: -
CDR3: CASSMTGTYGYTF
DNA: TGTGCCAGTAGCATGACAGGAACCTATGGCTACACCTTC

J: TRBJ2-2
D: -
V: TRBV29-1
size: -
CDR3: CSVDTKHTGELFF
DNA: TGCAGCGTTGATACTAAACACACCGGGGAGCTGTTTTTT

J: TRBJ2-5
D: -
V: TRBV7-8
size: -
CDR3: CASSFLAETQYF
DNA: TGTGCCAGCAGCTTCTTGGCAGAGACCCAGTACTTC

J: TRBJ2-2
D: -
V: TRBV4-3
size: -
CDR3: CASSQGPQVPGELFF
DNA: TGCGCCAGCAGCCAAGGTCCACAGGTACCCGGGGAGCTGTTTTTT

J: TRBJ2-7
D: TRBD1
V: TRBV4-3
size: -
CDR3: CASSQGTGIIYEQYF
DNA: TGCGCCAGCAGCCAGGGGACAGGGATCATCTACGAGCAGTACTTC

J: TRBJ2-5
D: TRBD1
V: TRBV4-2
size: -
CDR3: CASSQGQGDGTQYF
DNA: TGTGCCAGCAGCCAAGGACAGGGGGACGGGACCCAGTACTTC

J: TRBJ2-2
D: -
V: TRBV15
size: -
CDR3: CATSPWQGASGELFF
DNA: TGTGCCACCAGCCCTTGGCAGGGTGCATCCGGGGAGCTGTTTTTT

J: TRBJ2-1
D: TRBD1
V: TRBV10-3
size: -
CDR3: CAINRDRGNNEQFF
DNA: TGTGCCATCAACCGGGACAGGGGGAACAATGAGCAGTTCTTC

J: TRBJ2-3
D: TRBD2
V: TRBV5-5
size: -
CDR3: CASSETEGASGRDTQYF
DNA: TGTGCCAGCAGCGAAACAGAGGGGGCTAGCGGGAGGGATACGCAGTATTTT

J: TRBJ1-1
D: -
V: TRBV6-5
size: -
CDR3: CASSYSSRAGNTEAFF
DNA: TGTGCCAGCAGTTACTCTTCCAGGGCCGGGAACACTGAAGCTTTCTTT

J: TRBJ2-7
D: TRBD2
V: TRBV2
size: -
CDR3: CASSERTSYYEQYF
DNA: TGTGCCAGCAGTGAACGGACTAGCTACTACGAGCAGTACTTC

J: TRBJ2-7
D: -
V: TRBV9
size: -
CDR3: CASSAGHAPEQYF
DNA: TGTGCCAGCAGCGCAGGACATGCCCCCGAGCAGTACTTC

J: TRBJ1-5
D: TRBD1
V: TRBV28
size: -
CDR3: CASSSPTGGNQPQHF
DNA: TGTGCCAGCAGTTCCCCGACAGGGGGAAATCAGCCCCAGCATTTT

J: TRBJ2-5
D: -
V: TRBV5-4
size: -
CDR3: CASSLGQGRGETQYF
DNA: TGTGCCAGCAGCTTGGGGCAGGGGAGAGGAGAGACCCAGTACTTC

J: TRBJ1-2
D: -
V: TRBV27
size: -
CDR3: CASSLGLGGFGYTF
DNA: TGTGCCAGCAGTTTAGGACTGGGTGGGTTTGGCTACACCTTC

J: TRBJ1-1
D: TRBD1
V: TRBV27
size: -
CDR3: CASSFLRGNMNTEAFF
DNA: TGTGCCAGCAGTTTTCTCAGGGGGAACATGAACACTGAAGCTTTCTTT

J: TRBJ1-1
D: -
V: TRBV19
size: -
CDR3: CASSGGTNTEAFF
DNA: TGTGCCAGTAGTGGAGGAACGAACACTGAAGCTTTCTTT

J: TRBJ2-2
D: -
V: TRBV7-9
size: -
CDR3: CASSFIKTSRSNTGELFF
DNA: TGTGCCAGCAGTTTTATCAAAACTAGCCGTTCGAACACCGGGGAGCTGTTTTTT

J: TRBJ1-1
D: -
V: TRBV7-2
size: -
CDR3: CASSLMPGENTEAFF
DNA: TGTGCCAGCAGCCTGATGCCCGGGGAGAACACTGAAGCTTTCTTT

J: TRBJ1-4
D: -
V: TRBV7-9
size: -
CDR3: CASSLVLAGRGEKLFF
DNA: TGTGCCAGCAGCTTAGTGCTGGCGGGGCGGGGTGAAAAACTGTTTTTT

J: TRBJ1-5
D: TRBD1
V: TRBV7-2
size: -
CDR3: CASSRDRASNQPQHF
DNA: TGTGCCAGCAGCCGAGACAGGGCTAGCAATCAGCCCCAGCATTTT

J: TRBJ1-1
D: TRBD1
V: TRBV2
size: -
CDR3: CASRPDRGQAEAFF
DNA: TGTGCCAGCAGGCCAGACAGGGGGCAGGCTGAAGCTTTCTTT

J: TRBJ2-1
D: TRBD1
V: TRBV5-1
size: -
CDR3: CASSLKLGQAGEQFF
DNA: TGCGCCAGCAGCTTGAAACTAGGACAGGCTGGTGAGCAGTTCTTC

J: TRBJ2-7
D: TRBD2
V: TRBV19
size: -
CDR3: CASSTSGRAYEQYF
DNA: TGTGCCAGTAGTACTAGCGGGAGAGCCTACGAGCAGTACTTC

J: TRBJ1-3
D: -
V: TRBV5-4
size: medium-sized
CDR3: CASSEVGSGNTIYF
DNA: TGTGCCAGCAGCGAGGTGGGCTCTGGAAACACCATATATTTT

J: TRBJ1-1
D: TRBD1
V: TRBV30
size: -
CDR3: CAFDGLRGVNTEAFF
DNA: TGTGCCTTTGATGGGCTCAGGGGGGTGAACACTGAAGCTTTCTTT

J: TRBJ2-2
D: TRBD2
V: TRBV6-4
size: -
CDR3: CAAGAGDSSGELFF
DNA: TGTGCCGCCGGGGCGGGAGATTCGTCCGGGGAGCTGTTTTTT

J: TRBJ1-1
D: TRBD1
V: TRBV29-1
size: -
CDR3: CSVLDREANTEAFF
DNA: TGCAGCGTTCTGGACAGGGAAGCGAACACTGAAGCTTTCTTT

J: TRBJ1-1
D: -
V: TRBV5-1
size: -
CDR3: CASSLVAQNTEAFF
DNA: TGCGCCAGCAGCTTGGTGGCTCAGAACACTGAAGCTTTCTTT

J: TRBJ1-4
D: -
V: TRBV27
size: -
CDR3: CASSPRGGVEKLFF
DNA: TGTGCCAGCAGTCCGCGGGGGGGCGTTGAAAAACTGTTTTTT

J: TRBJ2-3
D: TRBD2
V: TRBV6-1
size: -
CDR3: CASSVKAGGGTDTQYF
DNA: TGTGCCAGCAGTGTGAAAGCGGGGGGGGGCACAGATACGCAGTATTTT

J: TRBJ2-1
D: TRBD2
V: TRBV9
size: -
CDR3: CASTEREGLYNEQFF
DNA: TGTGCCAGCACCGAGCGGGAGGGCCTCTACAATGAGCAGTTCTTC